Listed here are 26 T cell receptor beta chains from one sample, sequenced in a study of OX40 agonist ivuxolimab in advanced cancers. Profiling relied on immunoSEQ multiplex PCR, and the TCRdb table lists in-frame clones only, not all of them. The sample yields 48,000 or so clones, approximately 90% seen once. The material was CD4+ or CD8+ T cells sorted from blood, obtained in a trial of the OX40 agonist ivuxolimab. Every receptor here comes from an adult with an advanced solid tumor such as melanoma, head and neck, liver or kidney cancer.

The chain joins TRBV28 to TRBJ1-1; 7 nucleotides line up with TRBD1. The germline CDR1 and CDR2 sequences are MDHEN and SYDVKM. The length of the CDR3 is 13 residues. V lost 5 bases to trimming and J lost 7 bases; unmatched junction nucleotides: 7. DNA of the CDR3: TGTGCCAGCAGTGACAGGGTCAGGAGTGAAGCTTTCTTT. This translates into CASSDRVRSEAFF.

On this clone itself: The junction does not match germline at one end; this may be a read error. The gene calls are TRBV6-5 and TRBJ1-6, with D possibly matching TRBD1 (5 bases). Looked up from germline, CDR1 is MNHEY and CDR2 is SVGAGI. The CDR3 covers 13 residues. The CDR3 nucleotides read TGTGCCAGCAGTTACTCGGGGCCCTCACCCCCCCACTTT. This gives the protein CASSYSGPSPPHF.

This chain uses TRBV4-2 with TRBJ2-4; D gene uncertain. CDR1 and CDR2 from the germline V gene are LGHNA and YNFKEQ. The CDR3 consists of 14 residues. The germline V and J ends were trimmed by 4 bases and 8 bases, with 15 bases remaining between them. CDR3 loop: CASSPNEAWDIQYF. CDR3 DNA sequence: TGTGCCAGCAGCCCAAACGAGGCCTGGGACATTCAGTACTTC.

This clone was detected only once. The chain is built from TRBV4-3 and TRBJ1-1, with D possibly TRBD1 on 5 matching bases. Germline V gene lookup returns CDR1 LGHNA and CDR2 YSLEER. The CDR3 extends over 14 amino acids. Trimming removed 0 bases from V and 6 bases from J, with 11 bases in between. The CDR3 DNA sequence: TGCGCCAGCAGCCAAGATACTCAGGGCCCTGAAGCTTTCTTT. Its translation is CASSQDTQGPEAFF.

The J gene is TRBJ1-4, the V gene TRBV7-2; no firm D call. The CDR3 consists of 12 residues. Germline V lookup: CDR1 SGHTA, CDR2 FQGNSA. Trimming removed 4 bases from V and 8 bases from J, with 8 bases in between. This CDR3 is CASSSPTEKLFF. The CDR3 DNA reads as TGTGCCAGCAGCTCCCCCACCGAAAAACTGTTTTTT.

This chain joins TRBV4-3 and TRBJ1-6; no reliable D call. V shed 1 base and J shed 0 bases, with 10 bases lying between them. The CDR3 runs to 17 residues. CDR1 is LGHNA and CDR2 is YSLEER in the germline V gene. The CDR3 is CASSQGVGLSYNSPLHF. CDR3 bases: TGCGCCAGCAGCCAAGGAGTAGGGCTCTCCTATAATTCACCCCTCCACTTT.

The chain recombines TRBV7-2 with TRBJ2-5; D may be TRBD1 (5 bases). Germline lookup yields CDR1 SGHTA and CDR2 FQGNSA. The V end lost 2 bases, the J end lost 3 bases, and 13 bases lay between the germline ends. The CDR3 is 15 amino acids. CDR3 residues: CASSLILGREETQYF. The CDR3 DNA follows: TGTGCCAGCAGCTTAATCCTTGGCAGGGAAGAGACCCAGTACTTC.

In nucleotides, the CDR3 is TGTGCCAGCAGCGTGGGACGGATTAATGAAAAACTGTTTTTT. This sequence encodes CASSVGRINEKLFF. The chain carries TRBV9 and TRBJ1-4; D is possibly TRBD1 (5 bases). This CDR3 has 14 residues. V was pared by 2 bases and J by 4 bases, with 9 bases between. The germline CDR1 and CDR2 sequences are SGDLS and YYNGEE.

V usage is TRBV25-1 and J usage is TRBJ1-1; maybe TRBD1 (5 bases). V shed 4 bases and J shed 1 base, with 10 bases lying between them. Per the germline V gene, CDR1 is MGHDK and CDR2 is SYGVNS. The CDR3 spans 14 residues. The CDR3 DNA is TGTGCCAGCAGTGTTAGCGGACAGAACACTGAAGCTTTCTTT. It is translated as CASSVSGQNTEAFF.

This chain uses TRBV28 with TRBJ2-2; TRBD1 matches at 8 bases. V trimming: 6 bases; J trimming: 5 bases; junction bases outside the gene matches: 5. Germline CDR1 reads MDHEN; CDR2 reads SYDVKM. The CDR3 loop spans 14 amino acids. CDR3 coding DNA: TGTGCCAGCAGCGACAGGGGTTTAACCGGGGAGCTGTTTTTT. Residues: CASSDRGLTGELFF.

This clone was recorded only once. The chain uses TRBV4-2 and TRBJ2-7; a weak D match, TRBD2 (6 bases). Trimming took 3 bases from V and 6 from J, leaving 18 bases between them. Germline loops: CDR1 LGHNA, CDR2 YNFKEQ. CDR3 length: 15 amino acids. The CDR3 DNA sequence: TGTGCCAGCAGCCATGAGGTGGGTATGGGAGGCGAGCAGTACTTC. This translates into CASSHEVGMGGEQYF.

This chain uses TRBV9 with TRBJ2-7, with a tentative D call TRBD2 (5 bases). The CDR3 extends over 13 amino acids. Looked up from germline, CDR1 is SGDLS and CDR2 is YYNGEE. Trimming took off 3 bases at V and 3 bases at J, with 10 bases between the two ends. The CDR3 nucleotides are TGTGCCAGCAGCGGATCGGGGAGCTACGAGCAGTACTTC. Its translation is CASSGSGSYEQYF.

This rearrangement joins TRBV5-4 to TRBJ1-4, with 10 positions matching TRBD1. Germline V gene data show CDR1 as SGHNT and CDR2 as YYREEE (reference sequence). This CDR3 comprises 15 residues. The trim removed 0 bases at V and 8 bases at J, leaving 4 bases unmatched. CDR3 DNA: TGTGCCAGCAGCTTGGCAGGGACAGGGGACGAAAAACTGTTTTTT. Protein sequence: CASSLAGTGDEKLFF.

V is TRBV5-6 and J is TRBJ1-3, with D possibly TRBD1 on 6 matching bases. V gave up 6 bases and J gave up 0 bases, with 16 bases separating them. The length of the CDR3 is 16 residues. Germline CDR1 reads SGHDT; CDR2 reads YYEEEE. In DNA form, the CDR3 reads TGTGCCAGCATTTACAGGGCCCAGAGCTCTGGAAACACCATATATTTT. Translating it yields CASIYRAQSSGNTIYF.

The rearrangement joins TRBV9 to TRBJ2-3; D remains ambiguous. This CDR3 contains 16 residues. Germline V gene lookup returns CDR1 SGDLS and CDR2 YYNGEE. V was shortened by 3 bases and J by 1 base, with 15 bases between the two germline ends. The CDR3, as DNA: TGTGCCAGCAGCGCCCCCCTGCGGTCTGGCACAGATACGCAGTATTTT. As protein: CASSAPLRSGTDTQYF.

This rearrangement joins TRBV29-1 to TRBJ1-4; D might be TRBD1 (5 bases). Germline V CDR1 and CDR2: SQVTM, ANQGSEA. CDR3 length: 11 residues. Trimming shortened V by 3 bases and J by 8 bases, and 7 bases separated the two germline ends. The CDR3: CSVEGGEKLFF. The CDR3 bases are TGCAGCGTTGAGGGGGGAGAAAAACTGTTTTTT.

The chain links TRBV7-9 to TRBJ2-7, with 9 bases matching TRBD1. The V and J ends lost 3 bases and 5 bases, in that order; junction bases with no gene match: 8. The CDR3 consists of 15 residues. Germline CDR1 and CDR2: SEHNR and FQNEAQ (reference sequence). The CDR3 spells CASSLGQGALNEQYF. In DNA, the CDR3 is TGTGCCAGCAGCTTGGGACAGGGAGCTTTGAACGAGCAGTACTTC.

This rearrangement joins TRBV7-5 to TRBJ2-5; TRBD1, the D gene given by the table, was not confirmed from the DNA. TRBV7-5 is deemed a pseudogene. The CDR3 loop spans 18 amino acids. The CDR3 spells CARSLVGSRGRGGETQYF. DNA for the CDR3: TGTGCCAGAAGCTTAGTCGGATCCAGGGGGCGAGGTGGAGAGACCCAGTACTTC.

CDR3 protein: CASSQSTETNEKLFF. CDR3 DNA: TGCGCCAGCAGCCAATCCACGGAAACTAATGAAAAACTGTTTTTT. The rearrangement links TRBV4-1 to TRBJ1-4; D is ambiguous. V lost 2 bases, J lost 1 base, and 8 bases lay in between. CDR3 length: 15 amino acids. The germline gives CDR1 MGHRA, CDR2 YSYEKL.

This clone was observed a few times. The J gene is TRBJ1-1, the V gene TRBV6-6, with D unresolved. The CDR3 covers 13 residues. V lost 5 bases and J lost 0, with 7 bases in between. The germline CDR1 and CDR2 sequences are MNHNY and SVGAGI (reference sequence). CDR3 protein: CASSLDLNTEAFF. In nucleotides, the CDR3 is TGTGCCAGCAGTCTAGATTTGAACACTGAAGCTTTCTTT.

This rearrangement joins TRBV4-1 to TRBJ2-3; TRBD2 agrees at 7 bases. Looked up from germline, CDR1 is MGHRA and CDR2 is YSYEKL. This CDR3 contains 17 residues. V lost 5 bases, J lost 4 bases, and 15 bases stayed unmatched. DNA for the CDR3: TGCGCCAGCAGCTGGGAGGGTCTCGGGGCTGACGCAGATACGCAGTATTTT. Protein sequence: CASSWEGLGADADTQYF.

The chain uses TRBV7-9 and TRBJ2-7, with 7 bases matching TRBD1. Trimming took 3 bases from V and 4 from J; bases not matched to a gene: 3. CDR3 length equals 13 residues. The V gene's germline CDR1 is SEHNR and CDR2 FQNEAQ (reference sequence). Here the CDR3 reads CASSFRDSYEQYF. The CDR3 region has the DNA TGTGCCAGCAGCTTCCGGGACAGTTACGAGCAGTACTTC.

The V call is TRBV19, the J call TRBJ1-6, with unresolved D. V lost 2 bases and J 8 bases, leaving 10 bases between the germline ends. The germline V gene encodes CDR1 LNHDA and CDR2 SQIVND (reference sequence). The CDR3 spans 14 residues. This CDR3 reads CASSIWLLDSPLHF. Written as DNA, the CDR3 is TGTGCCAGTAGTATATGGCTGCTAGATTCACCCCTCCACTTT. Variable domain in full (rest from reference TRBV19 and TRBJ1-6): DGGITQSPKYLFRKEGQNVTLSCEQNLNHDAMYWYRQDPGQGLRLIYYSQIVNDFQKGDIAEGYSVSREKKESFPLTVTSAQKNPTAFYLCASSIWLLDSPLHFGNGTRLTVT.

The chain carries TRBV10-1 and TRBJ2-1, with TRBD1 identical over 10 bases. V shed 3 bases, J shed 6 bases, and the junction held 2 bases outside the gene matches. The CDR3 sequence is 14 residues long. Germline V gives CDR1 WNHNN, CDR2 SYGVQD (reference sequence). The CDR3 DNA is TGCGCCAGCAGTGAATGGACAGGGGGCAATGAGCAGTTCTTC. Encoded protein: CASSEWTGGNEQFF.

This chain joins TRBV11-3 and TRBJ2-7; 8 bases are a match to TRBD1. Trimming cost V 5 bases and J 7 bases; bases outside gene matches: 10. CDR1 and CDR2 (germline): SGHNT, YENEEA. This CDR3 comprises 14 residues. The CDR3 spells CASSPGTGLREQYF. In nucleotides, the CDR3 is TGTGCCAGCAGCCCAGGGACAGGCTTACGAGAGCAGTACTTC.

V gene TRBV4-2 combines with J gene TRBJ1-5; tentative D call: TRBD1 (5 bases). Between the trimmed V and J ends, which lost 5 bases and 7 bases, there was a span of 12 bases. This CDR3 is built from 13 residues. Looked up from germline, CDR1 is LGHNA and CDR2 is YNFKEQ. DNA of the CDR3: TGTGCCAGCAGCTTGGGGGGTGGGCAGCCCCAGCATTTT. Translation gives CASSLGGGQPQHF.